A selection of T cell receptor beta chains follows, all from one sample in a study of T cells after yellow fever vaccination. One entry per CDR3 protein results from TCRdb running MiXCR on the 5' RACE reads. This table has a few hundred thousand distinct CDR3 sequences, more than 3.5% appearing once. The material was PBMCs, obtained 15 days after the yellow fever booster vaccination. The source of these receptors is a man in his late teens or twenties who received the YFV17D yellow fever vaccine. Both conserved end residues are part of each CDR3. D genes are given only for firm matches. Clone size is stated in some rows and not others, as once, few, many or a class when expanded.

TRBJ2-1 - many TRBV12-3/TRBV12-4 CASSLGGREQFF TGTGCCAGCAGTTTAGGGGGGCGTGAGCAGTTCTTC
TRBJ2-7 - many TRBV7-9 CASSTDRINPLEQYF TGTGCCAGCAGCACAGACCGTATCAACCCCCTCGAGCAGTACTTC
TRBJ1-2 TRBD1 many TRBV6-2/TRBV6-3 CASSPGTEYGYTF TGTGCCAGCAGTCCCGGGACAGAATATGGCTACACCTTC
TRBJ1-1 TRBD1 many TRBV10-3 CAISDPLMTGIAFF TGTGCCATCAGTGACCCGTTGATGACAGGGATAGCTTTCTTT
TRBJ2-1 - many TRBV4-3 CASSQELYNEQFF TGCGCCAGCAGCCAAGAACTTTACAATGAGCAGTTCTTC
TRBJ1-2 - many TRBV12-3/TRBV12-4 CASNSVGSSNYGYTF TGTGCCAGCAACTCTGTGGGCAGTTCTAACTATGGCTACACCTTC
TRBJ2-5 TRBD1 many TRBV7-2 CASSSSGGRPGMAQYF TGTGCCAGCAGCTCCTCAGGGGGCCGGCCGGGTATGGCCCAGTACTTC
TRBJ1-6 TRBD1 many TRBV25-1 CASSDHQGASYNSPLHF TGTGCCAGCAGTGATCATCAGGGGGCCTCCTATAATTCACCCCTCCACTTT
TRBJ2-1 TRBD2 many TRBV4-3 CASSQDWTSGYEQFF TGCGCCAGCAGCCAAGATTGGACTAGCGGCTATGAGCAGTTCTTC
TRBJ2-3 TRBD2 - TRBV19 CASSIADRGVADTQYF TGTGCCAGTAGTATAGCGGATCGGGGGGTCGCAGATACGCAGTATTTT
TRBJ1-3 - many TRBV30 CAWSVGYSGNTIYF TGTGCCTGGAGTGTAGGTTACTCTGGAAACACCATATATTTT
TRBJ2-7 TRBD2 many TRBV9 CASSVSGGPGEQYF TGTGCCAGCAGCGTAAGCGGGGGGCCGGGGGAGCAGTACTTC
TRBJ1-2 TRBD1 - TRBV5-4 CATSSDRVSHGYTF TGTGCCACCAGCTCTGACAGGGTTTCGCATGGCTACACCTTC
TRBJ1-1 - many TRBV5-1 CASSPMDGTGAFF TGCGCCAGCAGCCCTATGGACGGGACGGGAGCTTTCTTT
TRBJ2-3 TRBD1 many TRBV10-2 CASSGPGGRDTQYF TGCGCCAGCAGTGGGCCAGGGGGTAGGGATACGCAGTATTTT
TRBJ1-1 - many TRBV7-9 CASSLEGGIEAFF TGTGCCAGCAGCTTAGAAGGGGGGATTGAAGCTTTCTTT
TRBJ2-3 TRBD1 many TRBV10-3 CAISEGAADTQYF TGTGCCATCAGCGAGGGGGCGGCAGATACGCAGTATTTT
TRBJ2-5 TRBD1 many TRBV12-3/TRBV12-4 CASSPLTGTIETQYF TGTGCCAGCAGTCCATTGACAGGGACGATAGAGACCCAGTACTTC
TRBJ1-6 - many TRBV5-1 CASSPNRAVRSPLHF TGCGCCAGCAGCCCCAACCGCGCGGTTCGTTCACCCCTCCACTTT
TRBJ1-5 - many TRBV6-1 CASSEEGSAREPQHF TGTGCCAGCAGTGAAGAGGGGTCGGCTAGGGAGCCCCAGCATTTT
TRBJ1-5 TRBD1 many TRBV6-2/TRBV6-3 CASSYPRQGLRNQPQHF TGTGCCAGCAGTTACCCACGACAGGGGTTGCGCAATCAGCCCCAGCATTTT
TRBJ1-1 - many TRBV6-2/TRBV6-3 CASTIVGTTEAFF TGTGCCAGCACCATCGTGGGAACAACTGAAGCTTTCTTT
TRBJ2-3 - few TRBV25-1 CASKSPSTDTQYF TGTGCCAGCAAGTCACCCAGCACAGATACGCAGTATTTT
TRBJ2-4 - - TRBV7-2 CASSLDRSNIQYF TGTGCCAGCAGCTTAGACAGATCGAACATTCAGTACTTC
TRBJ2-7 TRBD2 many TRBV7-2 CASSTRGSGGLTYEQYF TGTGCCAGCAGCACCCGGGGAAGCGGGGGACTAACCTACGAGCAGTACTTC
TRBJ2-5 - many TRBV7-6 CASSVGPKKYF TGTGCCAGCAGCGTCGGGCCCAAAAAGTACTTC
TRBJ2-7 TRBD2 many TRBV27 CASSSTPPRLAGFYEQYF TGTGCCAGCAGTTCAACTCCCCCGCGACTAGCGGGGTTCTACGAGCAGTACTTC
TRBJ2-3 - many TRBV6-2/TRBV6-3 CASSPPGQKIWRDTDTQYF TGTGCCAGCAGCCCGCCGGGACAGAAAATATGGAGGGACACAGATACGCAGTATTTT
TRBJ1-4 - many TRBV5-1 CASSPGRTAFNEKLFF TGCGCCAGCAGCCCGGGACGGACAGCCTTTAATGAAAAACTGTTTTTT
TRBJ1-2 - many TRBV20-1 CSARDRVAYGYTF TGCAGTGCTAGAGATAGAGTGGCATATGGCTACACCTTC
TRBJ2-1 - many TRBV28 CASSRFRDYNEQFF TGTGCCAGCAGTCGCTTCCGGGACTACAATGAGCAGTTCTTC
TRBJ1-4 - many TRBV11-2 CASSFSFNEKLFF TGTGCCAGCAGCTTCTCTTTTAATGAAAAACTGTTTTTT
TRBJ1-6 - many TRBV5-1 CASSQVGTHNSPLHF TGCGCCAGCAGCCAGGTGGGGACACACAATTCACCCCTCCACTTT
TRBJ2-1 - many TRBV7-3 CASSPSRDSIDEQFF TGTGCCAGCAGCCCTAGCCGGGACTCAATCGATGAGCAGTTCTTC
TRBJ2-1 TRBD2 many TRBV30 CAWRGLAGGSNEQFF TGTGCCTGGAGAGGATTAGCGGGGGGGTCCAATGAGCAGTTCTTC
TRBJ2-1 TRBD1 few TRBV20-1 CSADGPGQEDNEQFF TGCAGTGCTGACGGACCGGGACAGGAGGACAATGAGCAGTTCTTC
TRBJ2-1 TRBD2 many TRBV4-2 CASSQALASGGLSSYNEQFF TGTGCCAGCAGCCAAGCCCTAGCTAGCGGGGGGTTGTCGTCCTACAATGAGCAGTTCTTC